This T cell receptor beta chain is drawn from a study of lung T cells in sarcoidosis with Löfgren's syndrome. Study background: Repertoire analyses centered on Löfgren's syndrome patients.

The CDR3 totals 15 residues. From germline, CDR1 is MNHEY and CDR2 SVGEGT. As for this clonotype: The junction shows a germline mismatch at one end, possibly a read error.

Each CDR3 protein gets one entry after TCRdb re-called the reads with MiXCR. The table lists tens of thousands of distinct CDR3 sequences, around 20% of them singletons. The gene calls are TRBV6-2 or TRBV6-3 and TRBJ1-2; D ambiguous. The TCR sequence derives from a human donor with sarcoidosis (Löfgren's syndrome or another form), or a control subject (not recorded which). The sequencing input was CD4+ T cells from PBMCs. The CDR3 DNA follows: TGTGCCAGCAGTGGACGCACAGCTACTAACTATGGCTGCACCTTC. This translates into CASSGRTATNYGCTF.